One sample yielded the 11 T cell receptor beta chains listed below, sequenced in a study of blood T cell repertoires in COVID-19. Sequencing used immunoSEQ multiplex PCR; TCRdb keeps in-frame clones, though not all of them. The sample has roughly 41,000 clones, just under 75% seen once; the top ten hold 10%. Sequences were obtained from peripheral blood. Receptor source: a man between 70 and 80 years old with COVID-19, enrolled during active disease.

This clone was recorded many times. In the same sample, other DNA sequences code for this CDR3. The chain couples TRBV5-1 to TRBJ2-2, with 8 bases aligning to TRBD1. The CDR3 is 16 amino acids. Germline V gene lookup returns CDR1 SGHRS and CDR2 YFSETQ. Unmatched junction bases numbered 4, after V lost 0 bases and J lost 3 bases. The CDR3 sequence is CASSLVQGADTGELFF. The CDR3 coding sequence is TGCGCCAGCAGCTTGGTTCAGGGGGCGGACACCGGGGAGCTGTTTTTT.

The V call is TRBV19, the J call TRBJ2-7; 7 nucleotides line up with TRBD1. The trim removed 5 bases at V and 5 bases at J, leaving 15 bases unmatched. Germline values: CDR1 LNHDA, CDR2 SQIVND (reference sequence). This CDR3 has 16 amino acids. In nucleotides, the CDR3 is TGTGCCAGTAGTGGCCCCGGGACAGACCTTCGGCACGAGCAGTACTTC. Its protein product is CASSGPGTDLRHEQYF.

The rearrangement links TRBV28 to TRBJ1-1; 7 positions match TRBD1. V lost 6 bases and J lost 1; bases outside the gene matches: 11. The CDR3 spans 16 residues. Per the germline V gene, CDR1 is MDHEN and CDR2 is SYDVKM. CDR3 protein: CASRPRQGTSNTEAFF. Written as DNA, the CDR3 is TGTGCCAGCAGGCCTCGACAGGGAACTTCGAACACTGAAGCTTTCTTT.

This clone was detected a few times. This chain uses TRBV7-2 with TRBJ1-3; the D gene is possibly TRBD1 (5 bases). The CDR3 sequence is 16 residues long. Between the trimmed V and J ends, which lost 1 base and 0 bases, there was a span of 10 bases. Germline V gene lookup returns CDR1 SGHTA and CDR2 FQGNSA. CDR3: CASSLDVGPSGNTIYF. As DNA, the CDR3 is TGTGCCAGCAGCTTAGACGTGGGGCCCTCTGGAAACACCATATATTTT.

The chain links TRBV29-1 to TRBJ1-5; TRBD1 aligns across 8 bases. The V and J ends lost 7 bases and 4 bases, in that order; junction bases with no gene match: 3. Germline V CDR1 and CDR2: SQVTM, ANQGSEA. The CDR3 runs 12 residues. The CDR3 sequence: CSAQGANQPQHF. In DNA form, the CDR3 reads TGCAGCGCCCAGGGGGCAAATCAGCCCCAGCATTTT.

The gene calls are TRBV9 and TRBJ2-5, with D possibly TRBD1 on 6 matching bases. CDR3 size: 14 residues. V dropped 4 bases and J dropped 1 base, with 11 bases sitting between them. The germline V gene has CDR1 SGDLS and CDR2 YYNGEE. This CDR3 reads CASSLGDTQETQYF. The CDR3 coding sequence is TGTGCCAGCAGCCTAGGGGACACCCAAGAGACCCAGTACTTC.

The rearrangement links TRBV19 to TRBJ1-2; maybe TRBD1 (6 bases). V lost 1 base and J 8 bases, leaving 23 bases between the germline ends. Germline lookup yields CDR1 LNHDA and CDR2 SQIVND (reference sequence). CDR3 size: 17 residues. Here the CDR3 DNA reads TGTGCCAGTAGTATAGGTTCGGGGGGCGGACTTCGTCGGGGCTACACCTTC. Translation: CASSIGSGGGLRRGYTF.

This clone was seen a single time. V and J are TRBV27 and TRBJ1-1; TRBD1 agrees at 8 bases. Germline lookup yields CDR1 MNHEY and CDR2 SMNVEV (reference sequence). The ends lost 5 bases at V and 11 bases at J; junction bases unmatched: 16. The length of the CDR3 is 15 residues. The CDR3 protein is CASSPAGGRGRLAFF. In DNA, the CDR3 is TGTGCCAGCAGTCCAGCGGGGGGCAGGGGGCGTCTGGCTTTCTTT.

The chain couples TRBV5-1 to TRBJ2-7, with 16 positions matching TRBD2. V trimming: 4 bases; J trimming: 2 bases; junction bases outside the gene matches: 6. Germline values: CDR1 SGHRS, CDR2 YFSETQ. The CDR3 length is 17 residues. CDR3 bases: TGCGCCAGCAGCCCGGGACTAGCGGGAGGGCCACCCTACGAGCAGTACTTC. Translating gives CASSPGLAGGPPYEQYF.

This clone was counted between two and nine times. The chain recombines TRBV2 with TRBJ1-5, with D hard to call. The CDR3 totals 17 residues. The germline gives CDR1 SNHLY, CDR2 FYNNEI. V lost 6 bases and J lost 0, with 18 bases in between. The CDR3 sequence: CASSLEGGVYSNQPQHF. In DNA, the CDR3 is TGTGCCAGCAGCTTAGAGGGAGGCGTGTATAGCAATCAGCCCCAGCATTTT.

The genes are TRBV5-1 and TRBJ2-7, with D perhaps matching TRBD1 (5 bases). Germline CDR1 and CDR2: SGHRS and YFSETQ. This CDR3 is built from 15 residues. Trimming pared 0 bases from V and 2 bases from J, leaving 12 bases between. CDR3 nucleotide sequence: TGCGCCAGCAGCTTGGAAAGTAGGGGCCCCTACGAGCAGTACTTC. Its protein is CASSLESRGPYEQYF.